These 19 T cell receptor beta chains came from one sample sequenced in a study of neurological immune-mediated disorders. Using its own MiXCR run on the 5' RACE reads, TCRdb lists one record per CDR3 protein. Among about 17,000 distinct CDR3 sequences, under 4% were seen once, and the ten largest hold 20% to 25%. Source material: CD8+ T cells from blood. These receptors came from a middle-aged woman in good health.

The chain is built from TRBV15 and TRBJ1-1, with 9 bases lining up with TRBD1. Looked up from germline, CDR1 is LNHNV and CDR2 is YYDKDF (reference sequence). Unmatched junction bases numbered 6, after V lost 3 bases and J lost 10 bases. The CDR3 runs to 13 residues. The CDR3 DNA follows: TGTGCCACCAGCAGTAAACAGGGGGCGGGAGCTTTCTTT. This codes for CATSSKQGAGAFF. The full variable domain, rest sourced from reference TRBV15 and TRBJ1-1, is DAMVIQNPRYQVTQFGKPVTLSCSQTLNHNVMYWYQQKSSQAPKLLFHYYDKDFNNEADTPDNFQSRRPNTSFCFLDIRSPGLGDTAMYLCATSSKQGAGAFFGQGTRLTVV.

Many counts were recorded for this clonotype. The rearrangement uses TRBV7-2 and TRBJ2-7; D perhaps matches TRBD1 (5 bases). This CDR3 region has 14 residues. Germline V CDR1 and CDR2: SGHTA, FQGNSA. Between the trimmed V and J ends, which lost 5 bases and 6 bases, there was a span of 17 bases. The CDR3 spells CASSPGLGVPEQYF. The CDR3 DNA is TGTGCCAGCAGCCCCGGGCTAGGGGTGCCCGAGCAGTACTTC.

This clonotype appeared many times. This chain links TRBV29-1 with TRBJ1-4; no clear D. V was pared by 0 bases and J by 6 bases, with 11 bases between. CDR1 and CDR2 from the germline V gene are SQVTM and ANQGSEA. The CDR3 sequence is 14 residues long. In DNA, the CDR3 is TGCAGCGTTGAAGACCCTGAACGAGATGAAAAACTGTTTTTT. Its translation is CSVEDPERDEKLFF. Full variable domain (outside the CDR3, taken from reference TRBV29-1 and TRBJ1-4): SAVISQKPSRDICQRGTSLTIQCQVDSQVTMMFWYRQQPGQSLTLIATANQGSEATYESGFVIDKFPISRPNLTFSTLTVSNMSPEDSSIYLCSVEDPERDEKLFFGSGTQLSVL.

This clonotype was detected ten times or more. In DNA form, the CDR3 reads TGCGCCAGCAGCCAAGCTGGGGACGGTTCCCAGCATTTT. It codes for CASSQAGDGSQHF. The chain carries TRBV4-1 and TRBJ1-5; D is perhaps TRBD1 (5 bases). V was clipped by 1 base and J by 11 bases, with 12 bases between them. CDR1 and CDR2 from the germline V gene are MGHRA and YSYEKL. This CDR3 comprises 13 residues.

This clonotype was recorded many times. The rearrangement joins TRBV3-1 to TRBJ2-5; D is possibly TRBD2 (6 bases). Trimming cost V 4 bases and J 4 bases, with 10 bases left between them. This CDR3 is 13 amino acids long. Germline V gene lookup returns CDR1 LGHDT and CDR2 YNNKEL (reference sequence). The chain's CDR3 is CASSLGGGETQYF. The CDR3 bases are TGTGCCAGCAGCCTCGGGGGTGGAGAGACCCAGTACTTC.

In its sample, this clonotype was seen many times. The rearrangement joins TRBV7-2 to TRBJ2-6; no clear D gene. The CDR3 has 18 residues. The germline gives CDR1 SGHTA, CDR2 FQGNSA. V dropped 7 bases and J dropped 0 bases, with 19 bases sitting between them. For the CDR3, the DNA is TGTGCCAGCAACCCAAACTCGGACGGGTTCTCTGGGGCCAACGTCCTGACTTTC. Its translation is CASNPNSDGFSGANVLTF.

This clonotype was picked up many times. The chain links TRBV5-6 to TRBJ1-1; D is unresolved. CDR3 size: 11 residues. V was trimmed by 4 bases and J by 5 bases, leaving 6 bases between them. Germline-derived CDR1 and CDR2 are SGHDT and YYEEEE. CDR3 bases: TGTGCCAGCAGCGCAAGAACTGAAGCTTTCTTT. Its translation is CASSARTEAFF.

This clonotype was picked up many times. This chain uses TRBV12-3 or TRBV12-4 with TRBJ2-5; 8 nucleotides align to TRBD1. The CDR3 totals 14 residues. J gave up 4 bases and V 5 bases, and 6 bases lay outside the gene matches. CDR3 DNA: TGTGCCAGCAGTCCAGGGGGCTGGGGAGAGACCCAGTACTTC. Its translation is CASSPGGWGETQYF.

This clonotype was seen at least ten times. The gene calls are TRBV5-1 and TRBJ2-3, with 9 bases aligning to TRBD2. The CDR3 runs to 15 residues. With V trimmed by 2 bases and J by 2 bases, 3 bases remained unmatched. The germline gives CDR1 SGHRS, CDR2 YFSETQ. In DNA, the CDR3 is TGCGCCAGCAGCTTTAGCGGGAGTCCCACAGATACGCAGTATTTT. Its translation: CASSFSGSPTDTQYF.

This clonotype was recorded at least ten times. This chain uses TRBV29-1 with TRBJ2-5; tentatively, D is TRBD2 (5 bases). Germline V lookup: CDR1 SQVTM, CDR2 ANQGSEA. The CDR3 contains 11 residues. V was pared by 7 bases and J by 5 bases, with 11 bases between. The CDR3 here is CSGDYLETQYF. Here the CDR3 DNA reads TGCAGCGGAGACTACCTGGAGACCCAGTACTTC.

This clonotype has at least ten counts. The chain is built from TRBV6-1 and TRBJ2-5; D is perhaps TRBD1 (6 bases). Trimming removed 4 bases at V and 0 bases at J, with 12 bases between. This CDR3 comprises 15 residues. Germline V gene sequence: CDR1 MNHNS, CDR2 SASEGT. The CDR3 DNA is TGTGCCAGCAGTGCCCAGGACAGTTACCAAGAGACCCAGTACTTC. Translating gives CASSAQDSYQETQYF.

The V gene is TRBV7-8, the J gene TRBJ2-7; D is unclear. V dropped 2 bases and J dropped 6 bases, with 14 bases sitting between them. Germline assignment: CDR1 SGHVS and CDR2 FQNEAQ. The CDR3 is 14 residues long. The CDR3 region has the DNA TGTGCCAGCAGCTTAAGGTTGCCCTCCGCCGAGCAGTACTTC. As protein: CASSLRLPSAEQYF.

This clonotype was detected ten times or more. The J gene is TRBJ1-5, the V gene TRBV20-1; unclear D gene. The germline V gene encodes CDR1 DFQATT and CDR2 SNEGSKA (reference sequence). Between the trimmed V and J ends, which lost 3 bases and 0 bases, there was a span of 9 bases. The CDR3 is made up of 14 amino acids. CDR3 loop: CSARSSGSNQPQHF. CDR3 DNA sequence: TGCAGTGCTAGGAGCTCGGGTAGCAATCAGCCCCAGCATTTT.

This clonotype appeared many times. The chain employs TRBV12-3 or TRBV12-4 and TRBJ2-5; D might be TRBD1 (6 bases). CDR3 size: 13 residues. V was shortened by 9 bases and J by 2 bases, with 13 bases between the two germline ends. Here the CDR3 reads CARVGHQQETQYF. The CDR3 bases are TGTGCCAGGGTGGGACACCAACAAGAGACCCAGTACTTC.

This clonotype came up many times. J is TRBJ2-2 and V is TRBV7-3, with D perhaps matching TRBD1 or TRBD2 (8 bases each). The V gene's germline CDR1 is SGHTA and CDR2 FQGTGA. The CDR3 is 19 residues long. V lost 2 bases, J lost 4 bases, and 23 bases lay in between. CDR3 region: CASSLGASGGTGLTGELFF. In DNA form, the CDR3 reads TGTGCCAGCAGCTTAGGTGCTTCGGGAGGGACAGGCCTCACCGGGGAGCTGTTTTTT.

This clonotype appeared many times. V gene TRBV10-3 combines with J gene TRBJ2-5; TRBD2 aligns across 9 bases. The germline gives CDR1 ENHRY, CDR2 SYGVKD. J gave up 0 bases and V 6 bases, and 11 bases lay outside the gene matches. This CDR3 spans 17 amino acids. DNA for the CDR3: TGTGCCATCAGGAAAGGCCTAGCGGGGATGTACCAAGAGACCCAGTACTTC. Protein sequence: CAIRKGLAGMYQETQYF.

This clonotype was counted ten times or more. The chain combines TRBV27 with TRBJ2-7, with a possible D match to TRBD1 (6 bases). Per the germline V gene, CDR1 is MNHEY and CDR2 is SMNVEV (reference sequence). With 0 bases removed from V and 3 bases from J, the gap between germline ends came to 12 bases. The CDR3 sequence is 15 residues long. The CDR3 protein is CASSLSSDRYYEQYF. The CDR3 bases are TGTGCCAGCAGTTTATCTAGCGACAGGTACTACGAGCAGTACTTC.

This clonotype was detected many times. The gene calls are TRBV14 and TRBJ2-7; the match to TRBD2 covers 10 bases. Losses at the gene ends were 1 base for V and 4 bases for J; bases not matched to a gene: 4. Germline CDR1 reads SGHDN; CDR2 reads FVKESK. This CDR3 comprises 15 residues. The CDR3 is CASSQASGSSYEQYF. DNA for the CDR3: TGTGCCAGCAGCCAAGCTAGCGGGAGTAGTTACGAGCAGTACTTC.

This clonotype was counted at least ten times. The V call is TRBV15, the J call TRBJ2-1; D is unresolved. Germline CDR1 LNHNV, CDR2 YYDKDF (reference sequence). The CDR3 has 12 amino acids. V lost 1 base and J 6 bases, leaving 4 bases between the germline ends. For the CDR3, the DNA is TGTGCCACCAGCAGAGTCTCCAATGAGCAGTTCTTC. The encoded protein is CATSRVSNEQFF. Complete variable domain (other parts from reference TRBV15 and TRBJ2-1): DAMVIQNPRYQVTQFGKPVTLSCSQTLNHNVMYWYQQKSSQAPKLLFHYYDKDFNNEADTPDNFQSRRPNTSFCFLDIRSPGLGDTAMYLCATSRVSNEQFFGPGTRLTVL.